This T cell receptor (beta chain) was captured in a study of blood T cell repertoires in COVID-19. Study at large: PBMCs, B-cell-depleted T cells, or T cells were the source of the cDNA or gDNA that made up the material.

The germline gives CDR1 GTSNPN, CDR2 SVGIG (reference sequence). V was trimmed by 0 bases and J by 7 bases, leaving 13 bases between them. The CDR3 sequence is 13 residues long. Authors' processing steps: Reference gene primer amplification gave nucleated cell count estimates. The protocol was immunoSEQ multiplex PCR, while the TCRdb copy is restricted to in-frame clones and leaves out a portion. The V and J calls and clone size were taken over from that table, and D and trimming were inferred from the DNA. The sample includes around 46,000 clones, around four fifths of them seen just once. Sample: peripheral blood. The clonotype was recovered from a man in his 70s with acute or convalescent COVID-19. The chain is built from TRBV30 and TRBJ2-7, with a possible D match to TRBD2 (5 bases). The CDR3 DNA follows: TGTGCCTGGAGTGTCCTTGTTGGAGGTGAGCAGTACTTC. Translation gives CAWSVLVGGEQYF. The variable domain in full, with the rest retrieved from reference TRBV30 and TRBJ2-7, is SQTIHQWPATLVQPVGSPLSLECTVEGTSNPNLYWYRQAAGRGLQLLFYSVGIGQISSEVPQNLSASRPQDRQFILSSKKLLLSDSGFYLCAWSVLVGGEQYFGPGTRLTVT.